This paragraph reports one TCR beta chain. Germline CDR1 KGHSH, CDR2 LQKENI. The CDR3 runs to 15 residues. J was trimmed by 3 bases and V by 4 bases; bases with no gene match: 6. The table came from immunoSEQ multiplex PCR; TCRdb's copy has only in-frame clones and leaves some out. This sample carries about 310,000 clones, roughly 91% of them seen once, and the ten largest clones take 1%. This entry is derived from a study of blood T cell repertoires in COVID-19. The sample taken for sequencing was peripheral blood. This TCR was recovered from a man in his forties or fifties with active or convalescent COVID-19. This chain connects TRBV18 to TRBJ1-5; 7 bases fit TRBD1. CDR3 protein: CASSQTGQNNQPQHF. Written as DNA, the CDR3 is TGTGCCAGCTCACAAACGGGACAGAACAATCAGCCCCAGCATTTT. The full variable domain, completed using reference TRBV18 and TRBJ1-5, is NAGVMQNPRHLVRRRGQEARLRCSPMKGHSHVYWYRQLPEEGLKFMVYLQKENIIDESGMPKERFSAEFPKEGPSILRIQQVVRGDSAAYFCASSQTGQNNQPQHFGDGTRLSIL.